This entry lists 13 T cell receptor beta chains sequenced from one sample in a study of early T cells in non-severe SARS-CoV-2 infection. TCRdb fed the 5' RACE reads into MiXCR, producing one record per CDR3 protein. The sample yields tens of thousands of distinct CDR3 sequences, 10% to 15% seen once. The specimen was whole blood. These TCRs come from an adult who was a healthcare worker with PCR-confirmed SARS-CoV-2 infection or an uninfected control (not recorded which).

The V call is TRBV9, the J call TRBJ2-5, with TRBD2 identical over 9 bases. The CDR3 spans 13 residues. The germline V gene has CDR1 SGDLS and CDR2 YYNGEE. Losses at the gene ends were 5 bases for V and 6 bases for J; bases not matched to a gene: 5. The CDR3 DNA is TGTGCCAGCAGTGCGGGGGGGAGGAAGACCCAGTACTTC. Translation: CASSAGGRKTQYF. Full variable domain (missing parts from reference TRBV9 and TRBJ2-5): DSGVTQTPKHLITATGQRVTLRCSPRSGDLSVYWYQQSLDQGLQFLIQYYNGEERAKGNILERFSAQQFPDLHSELNLSSLELGDSALYFCASSAGGRKTQYFGPGTRLLVL.

This clonotype has a count of ten or more. The rearrangement uses TRBV10-1 and TRBJ1-4; TRBD1 might be the D (5 bases). Germline V gives CDR1 WNHNN, CDR2 SYGVQD (reference sequence). This CDR3 region has 13 residues. V was cut by 2 bases and J by 6 bases, with 7 bases left in between. CDR3 sequence reads: CASSEGRDEKLFF. CDR3 nucleotides: TGCGCCAGCAGTGAGGGCAGGGATGAAAAACTGTTTTTT.

The chain uses TRBV2 and TRBJ1-3; D may be TRBD1 (6 bases). V was clipped by 4 bases and J by 1 base, with 8 bases between them. The germline V gene encodes CDR1 SNHLY and CDR2 FYNNEI. The CDR3 totals 14 residues. In DNA, the CDR3 is TGTGCCAGCAGTGTCGACAGGTCTGGAAACACCATATATTTT. It encodes CASSVDRSGNTIYF.

This clonotype was observed many times. This sequence joins TRBV4-1 and TRBJ1-5; a weak D match, TRBD1 (5 bases). From germline, CDR1 is MGHRA and CDR2 YSYEKL. Trimming took 1 base from V and 2 from J, leaving 27 bases between them. The CDR3 spans 21 residues. Here the CDR3 DNA reads TGCGCCAGCAGCCAAGGACTGTTTGGGACCCCCGGGAGGTATCGCAATCAGCCCCAGCATTTT. Protein: CASSQGLFGTPGRYRNQPQHF.

This clonotype occurred many times. This chain uses TRBV10-1 with TRBJ1-5; D may be TRBD1 (6 bases). This CDR3 has 14 amino acids. Germline V CDR1 and CDR2: WNHNN, SYGVQD (reference sequence). Trimming took off 10 bases at V and 4 bases at J, with 17 bases between the two ends. CDR3 amino acids: CATDGTSLNQPQHF. The CDR3 DNA follows: TGCGCCACCGATGGGACAAGCCTAAATCAGCCCCAGCATTTT.

The rearrangement uses TRBV4-2 and TRBJ2-7, with D tentatively TRBD1 (5 bases). Trimming removed 2 bases from V and 3 bases from J, with 8 bases in between. CDR3 length equals 13 residues. Germline V gene lookup returns CDR1 LGHNA and CDR2 YNFKEQ. This CDR3 reads CASSQTDNYEQYF. Here the CDR3 DNA reads TGTGCCAGCAGCCAAACGGACAACTACGAGCAGTACTTC.

This chain links TRBV30 with TRBJ1-6; tentatively, D is TRBD1 (6 bases). Germline V CDR1 and CDR2: GTSNPN, SVGIG (reference sequence). The V end lost 2 bases, the J end lost 10 bases, and 12 bases lay between the germline ends. This CDR3 contains 13 residues. CDR3 region: CAWSRGVGSPLHF. In DNA form, the CDR3 reads TGTGCCTGGAGTAGGGGGGTTGGGTCACCCCTCCACTTT. The whole variable domain, filled in from reference TRBV30 and TRBJ1-6, reads SQTIHQWPATLVQPVGSPLSLECTVEGTSNPNLYWYRQAAGRGLQLLFYSVGIGQISSEVPQNLSASRPQDRQFILSSKKLLLSDSGFYLCAWSRGVGSPLHFGNGTRLTVT.

There are many counts of this clonotype. The V call is TRBV7-9, the J call TRBJ1-2, with D hard to call. The CDR3 loop spans 15 amino acids. The V gene's germline CDR1 is SEHNR and CDR2 FQNEAQ (reference sequence). Trimming removed 3 bases from V and 6 bases from J, with 17 bases in between. In DNA, the CDR3 is TGTGCCAGCAGCTTTAGTACTGACCTAGGCCATGGCTACACCTTC. Translation: CASSFSTDLGHGYTF.

This clonotype showed up many times. The V call is TRBV3-1, the J call TRBJ2-1, with 10 bases matching TRBD2. Germline loops: CDR1 LGHDT, CDR2 YNNKEL (reference sequence). The CDR3 consists of 15 residues. The V gene end was trimmed by 2 bases and the J gene end by 7 bases; junction bases not matched to a gene: 5. CDR3 region: CASSQLAGARNEQFF. In DNA, the CDR3 is TGTGCCAGCAGCCAACTAGCGGGGGCGAGGAATGAGCAGTTCTTC.

This CDR3 reads CATTGYNSPLHF. In nucleotides, the CDR3 is TGTGCCACCACGGGGTACAATTCACCCCTCCACTTT. The rearrangement uses TRBV6-2 or TRBV6-3 and TRBJ1-6; no clear D. Looked up from germline, CDR1 is MNHEY and CDR2 is SVGEGT. The CDR3 covers 12 residues. Between the trimmed V and J ends, which lost 10 bases and 7 bases, there was a span of 11 bases.

The genes are TRBV29-1 and TRBJ2-7; 7 nucleotides line up with TRBD1. V shed 3 bases, J shed 3 bases, and the junction held 5 bases outside the gene matches. CDR1 is SQVTM and CDR2 is ANQGSEA in the germline V gene. The CDR3 totals 13 residues. CDR3 region: CSVEGQNDYEQYF. The CDR3 DNA sequence: TGCAGCGTTGAGGGACAGAATGACTACGAGCAGTACTTC.

This clonotype was counted between two and nine times. The chain couples TRBV12-3 or TRBV12-4 to TRBJ1-1, with no clear D. Deletions cut 3 bases from V and 4 bases from J, with 15 bases between. This CDR3 is built from 15 residues. CDR3 protein: CASSFGEAAVTEAFF. Here the CDR3 DNA reads TGTGCCAGCAGTTTTGGGGAGGCGGCGGTCACTGAAGCTTTCTTT.

The chain recombines TRBV29-1 with TRBJ2-5; D is unclear. This CDR3 is built from 14 residues. Germline V gene lookup returns CDR1 SQVTM and CDR2 ANQGSEA. With 0 bases removed from V and 5 bases from J, the gap between germline ends came to 13 bases. The CDR3 nucleotides are TGCAGCGTTGAAGATCGCCATGGCTCGGAGACCCAGTACTTC. It is translated as CSVEDRHGSETQYF. The complete variable domain, with remaining parts taken from reference TRBV29-1 and TRBJ2-5, reads SAVISQKPSRDICQRGTSLTIQCQVDSQVTMMFWYRQQPGQSLTLIATANQGSEATYESGFVIDKFPISRPNLTFSTLTVSNMSPEDSSIYLCSVEDRHGSETQYFGPGTRLLVL.